Each of the 27 T cell receptor beta chains below was sequenced from the same sample in a study of a mutant IDH1 vaccine in newly diagnosed glioma. No antigen has been identified for these receptors. As for time point: week 47, end of study. Each dose of the vaccine consisted of 300 ug of mutant IDH1 20-mer peptide, with topical imiquimod. Profiling relied on immunoSEQ multiplex PCR, and the TCRdb table lists in-frame clones only, not all of them. This table has 60,000 to 65,000 clones, roughly 80% appearing once. The material sequenced was PBMCs, taken from a glioma patient whose treatment included an IDH1 peptide vaccine. Receptors were obtained from a man aged 25-45 years with glioma.

This rearrangement joins TRBV5-1 to TRBJ1-1; no reliable D call. The V end lost 1 base, the J end lost 1 base, and 11 bases lay between the germline ends. This CDR3 is 15 amino acids long. From germline, CDR1 is SGHRS and CDR2 YFSETQ. CDR3 in DNA: TGCGCCAGCAGCTTGAGGGAGGGAGAGAACACTGAAGCTTTCTTT. Translation gives CASSLREGENTEAFF.

The chain uses TRBV9 and TRBJ2-2; 11 bases match TRBD2. CDR3 length equals 16 residues. Germline V lookup: CDR1 SGDLS, CDR2 YYNGEE. Losses at the gene ends were 3 bases for V and 3 bases for J; bases not matched to a gene: 4. The CDR3 DNA reads as TGTGCCAGCAGCGCCCGGGGACTAGCGGACACCGGGGAGCTGTTTTTT. Amino acid sequence: CASSARGLADTGELFF.

The chain employs TRBV9 and TRBJ1-1; D is perhaps TRBD1 (6 bases). This CDR3 region has 15 residues. Deletions cut 0 bases from V and 1 base from J, with 10 bases between. Germline-derived CDR1 and CDR2 are SGDLS and YYNGEE. The CDR3 bases are TGTGCCAGCAGCGTAGGGGGGGCCACGAACACTGAAGCTTTCTTT. Protein sequence: CASSVGGATNTEAFF.

The chain joins TRBV4-2 to TRBJ2-1, with 7 bases lining up with TRBD2. The J segment lost 8 bases and the V segment lost 1 base, leaving 14 bases of the junction unmatched. Looked up from germline, CDR1 is LGHNA and CDR2 is YNFKEQ. The CDR3 is 17 residues long. Here the CDR3 reads CASSQGVERGYGDEQFF. CDR3 in DNA: TGTGCCAGCAGCCAAGGAGTAGAGCGGGGTTATGGTGATGAGCAGTTCTTC.

CDR3 amino acids: CASTTGPVSNQPQHF. CDR3 sequence (DNA): TGCGCCAGCACAACTGGACCAGTTAGCAATCAGCCCCAGCATTTT. V usage is TRBV5-1 and J usage is TRBJ1-5; D is unclear. In germline, CDR1 is SGHRS, CDR2 YFSETQ. CDR3 length equals 15 residues. The germline V and J ends were trimmed by 6 bases and 0 bases, with 13 bases remaining between them.

The gene calls are TRBV6-5 and TRBJ2-5, with unresolved D. The J call could be wrong; TRBJ2-7 is a better fit for the DNA end. Germline V lookup: CDR1 MNHEY, CDR2 SVGAGI. The CDR3 length is 14 residues. The CDR3 protein is CASSYSTLTYEQYF. CDR3 sequence (DNA): TGTGCCAGCAGTTACTCCACCCTAACCTACGAGCAGTACTTC.

The rearrangement uses TRBV5-1 and TRBJ2-1, with 7 nucleotides matching TRBD1. The ends lost 0 bases at V and 7 bases at J; junction bases unmatched: 7. This CDR3 is built from 15 residues. Germline CDR1 reads SGHRS; CDR2 reads YFSETQ. CDR3 protein: CASSLGGTVKNEQFF. The CDR3 DNA follows: TGCGCCAGCAGCTTGGGAGGGACAGTGAAAAATGAGCAGTTCTTC.

The V and J genes are TRBV4-1 and TRBJ1-1; maybe TRBD1 (6 bases). The length of the CDR3 is 15 residues. Germline V CDR1 and CDR2: MGHRA, YSYEKL. V gave up 0 bases and J gave up 3 bases, with 11 bases separating them. The CDR3 loop reads CASSQEGRQDTEAFF. The CDR3 DNA reads as TGCGCCAGCAGCCAAGAGGGGAGACAGGACACTGAAGCTTTCTTT.

This chain links TRBV10-1 with TRBJ2-7, with D possibly TRBD1 on 6 matching bases. The ends were cut back, 3 bases at V and 5 bases at J, with 11 bases in the middle. CDR1 is WNHNN, CDR2 SYGVQD, per germline (reference sequence). The CDR3 consists of 13 residues. CDR3 DNA: TGCGCCAGCAGTGAAGGGGGTCCCAACGAGCAGTACTTC. Translating it yields CASSEGGPNEQYF.

The chain links TRBV7-6 to TRBJ1-1, with D perhaps matching TRBD1 (5 bases). This CDR3 comprises 12 residues. The germline V and J ends were trimmed by 3 bases and 11 bases, with 13 bases remaining between them. From germline, CDR1 is SGHVS and CDR2 FNYEAQ. CDR3 sequence reads: CASSLLQGRAFF. CDR3 DNA sequence: TGTGCCAGCAGCTTGCTGCAGGGACGGGCTTTCTTT.

V gene TRBV9 combines with J gene TRBJ2-4; the D gene could be TRBD1 or TRBD2 (6 bases each). Between the trimmed V and J ends, which lost 5 bases and 8 bases, there was a span of 20 bases. CDR1 and CDR2 from the germline V gene are SGDLS and YYNGEE. There are 15 residues in the CDR3. CDR3 loop: CASSALGGGPDIQYF. The CDR3 DNA follows: TGTGCCAGCAGTGCTTTGGGTGGGGGGCCGGACATTCAGTACTTC.

This rearrangement joins TRBV4-1 to TRBJ2-7, with TRBD2 matching 9 bases. Looked up from germline, CDR1 is MGHRA and CDR2 is YSYEKL. After removal of 1 base from V and 5 bases from J, the junction contained 9 bases not matched to a gene. There are 16 residues in the CDR3. DNA of the CDR3: TGCGCCAGCAGCCAAGTTATTGGCGGGGGGGCTCACGAGCAGTACTTC. As protein: CASSQVIGGGAHEQYF.

The rearrangement links TRBV6-1 to TRBJ2-7; the D gene is possibly TRBD2 (6 bases). Trimming pared 3 bases from V and 4 bases from J, leaving 13 bases between. CDR1 MNHNS and CDR2 SASEGT come from the germline V gene. The CDR3 sequence is 14 residues long. DNA for the CDR3: TGTGCCAGCAGTGACACGGGGGACCTATACGAGCAGTACTTC. Protein sequence: CASSDTGDLYEQYF.

The rearrangement links TRBV23-1 to TRBJ2-7; 7 positions match TRBD1. TRBV23-1 is an ORF; its function is uncertain. With V trimmed by 2 bases and J by 5 bases, 15 bases remained unmatched. This CDR3 is built from 17 residues. The CDR3, as DNA: TGCGCCAGCAGTCAAACCCGACCGCCGGGACAGATAAACGAGCAGTACTTC. Residues: CASSQTRPPGQINEQYF.

The rearrangement uses TRBV5-1 and TRBJ2-5, with 9 bases that match TRBD2. The CDR3 loop spans 15 amino acids. The germline CDR1 and CDR2 sequences are SGHRS and YFSETQ. V shed 1 base and J 3 bases; nucleotides not matched to a gene: 4. For the CDR3, the DNA is TGCGCCAGCAGCTTGCTTAGCGGGGGAAAAGAGACCCAGTACTTC. The encoded protein is CASSLLSGGKETQYF.

The V gene is TRBV29-1, the J gene TRBJ2-7, with D possibly being TRBD1 (5 bases). Germline V lookup: CDR1 SQVTM, CDR2 ANQGSEA. This CDR3 is built from 13 residues. V lost 1 base and J 2 bases, leaving 9 bases between the germline ends. The CDR3 loop reads CSVEGEDTYEQYF. The CDR3, as DNA: TGCAGCGTTGAAGGAGAGGACACCTACGAGCAGTACTTC.

CDR3 DNA: TGTGCCAGCAGTGACGGCCTGTGGGCCCTCGGCACTGAAGCTTTCTTT. Translating gives CASSDGLWALGTEAFF. This chain uses TRBV2 with TRBJ1-1; D is undetermined. The CDR3 covers 16 residues. V lost 3 bases and J lost 4, with 18 bases in between. The V gene's germline CDR1 is SNHLY and CDR2 FYNNEI.

The chain links TRBV7-2 to TRBJ1-2; D may be TRBD1 (6 bases). The germline V gene encodes CDR1 SGHTA and CDR2 FQGNSA. V lost 0 bases to trimming and J lost 8 bases, with 19 bases between them. CDR3 length: 16 amino acids. The CDR3 is CASSLAGAVPARGYTF. CDR3 bases: TGTGCCAGCAGCTTAGCGGGGGCAGTCCCGGCTCGGGGCTACACCTTC.

The V gene is TRBV18, the J gene TRBJ1-1; 7 nucleotides agree with TRBD1. There are 14 residues in the CDR3. CDR1 and CDR2 (germline): KGHSH, LQKENI. Trimming at V came to 0 bases and at J to 6 bases, leaving 4 bases not matched to a gene. For the CDR3, the DNA is TGTGCCAGCTCACCACCCCCAGGGGGGGCTGAAGCTTTCTTT. It yields the protein CASSPPPGGAEAFF.

The genes are TRBV10-2 and TRBJ2-6; D not resolved. The V gene lost 2 bases and the J gene lost 0 bases, with 14 bases spanning the gap. The length of the CDR3 is 18 residues. Germline-derived CDR1 and CDR2 are WSHSY and SAAADI. The CDR3 sequence is CASSETADPISGANVLTF. CDR3 sequence (DNA): TGCGCCAGCAGTGAGACAGCTGATCCCATCTCTGGGGCCAACGTCCTGACTTTC.

This clone was recorded only once. The V gene is TRBV2, the J gene TRBJ2-4; D not resolved. The CDR3 spans 14 residues. V dropped 6 bases and J dropped 7 bases, with 16 bases sitting between them. Per germline, CDR1 SNHLY and CDR2 FYNNEI. CDR3 nucleotides: TGTGCCAGCAGAAGGATAATAGAAAGGAACATTCAGTACTTC. This sequence encodes CASRRIIERNIQYF.

The gene calls are TRBV4-1 and TRBJ1-1; D may be TRBD1 (6 bases). V was trimmed by 4 bases and J by 0 bases, leaving 21 bases between them. This CDR3 has 18 residues. The germline V gene has CDR1 MGHRA and CDR2 YSYEKL. DNA of the CDR3: TGCGCCAGCAGCCCTGGCTTGGCGGACAGAGCTATGAACACTGAAGCTTTCTTT. This gives the protein CASSPGLADRAMNTEAFF.

V gene TRBV5-6 combines with J gene TRBJ2-1, with a possible D match to TRBD1 (6 bases). Trimming took 1 base from V and 0 from J, leaving 11 bases between them. CDR1 and CDR2 (germline): SGHDT, YYEEEE. This CDR3 contains 16 residues. CDR3 region: CASSLTTGSSYNEQFF. Written as DNA, the CDR3 is TGTGCCAGCAGCTTGACCACAGGGAGCTCCTACAATGAGCAGTTCTTC.

The chain employs TRBV6-5 and TRBJ1-2, with D unclear. Germline assignment: CDR1 MNHEY and CDR2 SVGAGI. The CDR3 is 14 amino acids. Trimming pared 6 bases from V and 0 bases from J, leaving 11 bases between. The CDR3 spells CASRAGTANYGYTF. The CDR3, as DNA: TGTGCCAGCAGGGCCGGCACAGCTAACTATGGCTACACCTTC.

This clone was detected only a few times. The V call is TRBV4-1, the J call TRBJ1-1; the D is unclear. Trimming cost V 1 base and J 1 base, with 10 bases left between them. Per germline, CDR1 MGHRA and CDR2 YSYEKL. This CDR3 has 15 residues. The CDR3 DNA sequence: TGCGCCAGCAGCCAAGGGGTGAGGGCGAACACTGAAGCTTTCTTT. As protein: CASSQGVRANTEAFF.

The chain recombines TRBV9 with TRBJ2-2; 9 nucleotides agree with TRBD2. The CDR3 totals 17 residues. Germline V gene lookup returns CDR1 SGDLS and CDR2 YYNGEE. V shed 4 bases and J 3 bases; nucleotides not matched to a gene: 10. The CDR3 DNA sequence: TGTGCCAGCAGCCCAGTGGGGCGGGGGGGCCACACCGGGGAGCTGTTTTTT. Its translation is CASSPVGRGGHTGELFF.

The rearrangement uses TRBV15 and TRBJ1-2, with D possibly matching TRBD1 (5 bases). This CDR3 comprises 15 residues. V dropped 3 bases and J dropped 1 base, with 12 bases sitting between them. CDR1 LNHNV and CDR2 YYDKDF come from the germline V gene (reference sequence). The CDR3 region has the DNA TGTGCCACCAGCAGGCCCGGGGCTAGTAACTATGGCTACACCTTC. This encodes CATSRPGASNYGYTF. Full variable domain (rest looked up from reference TRBV15 and TRBJ1-2): DAMVIQNPRYQVTQFGKPVTLSCSQTLNHNVMYWYQQKSSQAPKLLFHYYDKDFNNEADTPDNFQSRRPNTSFCFLDIRSPGLGDTAMYLCATSRPGASNYGYTFGSGTRLTVV.